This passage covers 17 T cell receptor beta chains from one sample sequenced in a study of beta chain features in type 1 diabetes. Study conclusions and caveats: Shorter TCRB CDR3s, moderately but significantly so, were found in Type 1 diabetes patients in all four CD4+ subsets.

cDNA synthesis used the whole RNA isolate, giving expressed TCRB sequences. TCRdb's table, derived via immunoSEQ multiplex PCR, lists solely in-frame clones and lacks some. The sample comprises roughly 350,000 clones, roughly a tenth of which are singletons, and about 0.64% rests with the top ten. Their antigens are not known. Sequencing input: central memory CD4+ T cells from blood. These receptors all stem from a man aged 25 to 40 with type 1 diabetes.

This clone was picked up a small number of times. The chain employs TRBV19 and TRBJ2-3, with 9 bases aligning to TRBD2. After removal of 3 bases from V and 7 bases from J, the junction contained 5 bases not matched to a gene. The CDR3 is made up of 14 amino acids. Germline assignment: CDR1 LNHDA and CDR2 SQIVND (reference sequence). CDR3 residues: CASSMAGGRNTQYF. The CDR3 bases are TGTGCCAGTAGTATGGCGGGAGGGCGGAATACGCAGTATTTT.

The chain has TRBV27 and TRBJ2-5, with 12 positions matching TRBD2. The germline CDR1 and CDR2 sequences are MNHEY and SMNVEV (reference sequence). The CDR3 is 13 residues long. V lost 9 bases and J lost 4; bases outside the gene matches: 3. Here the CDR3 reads CASKTSGGETQYF. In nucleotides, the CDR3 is TGTGCCAGTAAGACTAGCGGGGGAGAGACCCAGTACTTC.

The CDR3 region has the DNA TGTGCCAGCAGCGTAACGGGGGGGAGTGGGAAAAAACTGTTTTTT. Translated, it gives CASSVTGGSGKKLFF. This chain uses TRBV11-2 with TRBJ1-4; D might be TRBD1 (5 bases). V lost 5 bases and J lost 9, with 19 bases in between. The germline CDR1 and CDR2 sequences are SGHAT and FQNNGV. The CDR3 length is 15 residues.

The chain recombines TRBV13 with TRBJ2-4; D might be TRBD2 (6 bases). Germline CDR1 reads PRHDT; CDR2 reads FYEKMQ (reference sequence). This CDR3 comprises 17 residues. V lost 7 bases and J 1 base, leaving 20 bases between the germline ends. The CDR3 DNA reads TGTGCCAGCATCGATTGGAGGGCCGCCGGGGCCAAAAACATTCAGTACTTC. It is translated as CASIDWRAAGAKNIQYF.

CDR3 sequence: CASSLPNNEKLFF. DNA of the CDR3: TGTGCCAGCAGCTTACCAAATAATGAAAAACTGTTTTTT. This rearrangement joins TRBV7-2 to TRBJ1-4; D not certain. The V gene lost 2 bases and the J gene lost 4 bases, with 5 bases spanning the gap. The CDR3 extends over 13 amino acids. Germline V gene sequence: CDR1 SGHTA, CDR2 FQGNSA. The full variable domain, completed using reference TRBV7-2 and TRBJ1-4, is GAGVSQSPSNKVTEKGKDVELRCDPISGHTALYWYRQSLGQGLEFLIYFQGNSAPDKSGLPSDRFSAERTGGSVSTLTIQRTQQEDSAVYLCASSLPNNEKLFFGSGTQLSVL.

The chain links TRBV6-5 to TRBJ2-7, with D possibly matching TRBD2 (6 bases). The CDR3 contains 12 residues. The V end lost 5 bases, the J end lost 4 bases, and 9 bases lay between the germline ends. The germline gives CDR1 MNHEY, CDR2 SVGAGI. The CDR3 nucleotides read TGTGCCAGCAGTCTTAGCGGATACGAGCAGTACTTC. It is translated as CASSLSGYEQYF.

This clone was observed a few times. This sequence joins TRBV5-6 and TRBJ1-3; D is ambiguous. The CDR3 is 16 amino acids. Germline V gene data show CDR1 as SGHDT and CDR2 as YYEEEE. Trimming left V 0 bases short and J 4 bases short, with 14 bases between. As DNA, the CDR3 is TGTGCCAGCAGCTTGGGCTTGGCGAATCTGGGAAACACCATATATTTT. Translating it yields CASSLGLANLGNTIYF.

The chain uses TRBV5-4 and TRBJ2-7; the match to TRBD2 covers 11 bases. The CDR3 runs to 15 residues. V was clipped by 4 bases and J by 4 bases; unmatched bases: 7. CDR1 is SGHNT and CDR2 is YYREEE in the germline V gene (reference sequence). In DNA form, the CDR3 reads TGTGCCAGCAGCGCCTCTAGCGGGAGGTTTTACGAGCAGTACTTC. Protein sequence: CASSASSGRFYEQYF.

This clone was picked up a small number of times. CDR3: CARSLLRGSNEQFF. The DNA of the CDR3 is TGTGCCAGAAGCTTGCTACGCGGGAGTAATGAGCAGTTCTTC. This sequence joins TRBV5-3 and TRBJ2-1; 7 bases are a match to TRBD2. TRBV5-3 has ORF status, its function being uncertain. The CDR3 sequence is 14 residues long. Trimming at V came to 1 base and at J to 7 bases, leaving 5 bases not matched to a gene.

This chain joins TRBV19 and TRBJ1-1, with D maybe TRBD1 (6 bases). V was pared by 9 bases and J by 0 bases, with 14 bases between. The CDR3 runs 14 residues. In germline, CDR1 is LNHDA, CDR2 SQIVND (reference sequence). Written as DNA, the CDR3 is TGTGCCAGCCCGTCCAGGGGAGTGAACACTGAAGCTTTCTTT. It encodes CASPSRGVNTEAFF.

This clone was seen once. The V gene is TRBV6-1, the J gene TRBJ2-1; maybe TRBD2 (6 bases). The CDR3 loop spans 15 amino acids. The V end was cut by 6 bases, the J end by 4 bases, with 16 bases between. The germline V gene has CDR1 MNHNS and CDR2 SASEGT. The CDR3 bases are TGTGCCAGCAGGCGGGACTCCAACCAATACAATGAGCAGTTCTTC. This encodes CASRRDSNQYNEQFF.

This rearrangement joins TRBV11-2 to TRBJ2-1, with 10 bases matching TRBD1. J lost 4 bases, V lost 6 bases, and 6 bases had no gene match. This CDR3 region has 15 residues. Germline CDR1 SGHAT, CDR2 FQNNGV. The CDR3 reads CASRARDRGYNEQFF. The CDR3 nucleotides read TGTGCCAGCAGGGCCCGGGACAGGGGATACAATGAGCAGTTCTTC.

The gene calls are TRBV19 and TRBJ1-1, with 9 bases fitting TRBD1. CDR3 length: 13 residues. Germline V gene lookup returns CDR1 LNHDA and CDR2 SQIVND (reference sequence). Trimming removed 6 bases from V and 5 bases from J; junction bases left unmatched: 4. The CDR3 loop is CASSDRGWTEAFF. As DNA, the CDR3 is TGTGCCAGTAGCGACAGGGGGTGGACTGAAGCTTTCTTT.

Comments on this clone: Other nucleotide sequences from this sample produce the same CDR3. In DNA form, the CDR3 reads TGTGCCAGCAGCCAAGAGCCAGGCGGGAGTTCCTACAATGAGCAGTTCTTC. It translates to CASSQEPGGSSYNEQFF. The chain is built from TRBV4-2 and TRBJ2-1; 7 bases are shared with TRBD2. Trimming removed 0 bases from V and 1 base from J; junction bases left unmatched: 6. Germline V gene sequence: CDR1 LGHNA, CDR2 YNFKEQ. The CDR3 covers 17 residues.

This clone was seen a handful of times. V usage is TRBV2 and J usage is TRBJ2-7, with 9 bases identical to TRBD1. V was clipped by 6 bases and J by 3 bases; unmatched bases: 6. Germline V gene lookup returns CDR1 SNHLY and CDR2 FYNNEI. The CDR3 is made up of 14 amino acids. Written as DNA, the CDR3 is TGTGCCAGCAGCCTCGAGGACAGGGGCTACGAGCAGTACTTC. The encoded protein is CASSLEDRGYEQYF.

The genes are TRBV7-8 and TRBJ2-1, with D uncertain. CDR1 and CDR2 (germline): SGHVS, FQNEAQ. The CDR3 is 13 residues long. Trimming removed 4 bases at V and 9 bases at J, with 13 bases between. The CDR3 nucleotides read TGTGCCAGCAGCTGGGAAGGTTGGAGTGAGCAGTTCTTC. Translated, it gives CASSWEGWSEQFF.

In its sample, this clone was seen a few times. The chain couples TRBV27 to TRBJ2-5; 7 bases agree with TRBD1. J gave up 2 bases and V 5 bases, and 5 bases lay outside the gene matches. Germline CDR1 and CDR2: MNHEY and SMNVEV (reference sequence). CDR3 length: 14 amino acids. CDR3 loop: CASSTWDRQETQYF. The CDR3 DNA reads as TGTGCCAGCAGTACGTGGGACAGACAAGAGACCCAGTACTTC.